This T cell receptor (beta chain) is from a study of cytomegalovirus exposure and HLA in healthy donors. On this clone itself: What it binds is unknown.

General observations from the study: Follow-up analysis found HLA locus-dependent TCR association rates, highest for DRB1 and lowest for HLA-C. Specificity for CMV antigens was confirmed in vitro for a few of the CMV-associated chains. Within an earlier analysis, most TCR beta V segments proved productive either about 90% or about 30% of the time.

This CDR3 contains 15 residues. The V end was cut by 1 base, the J end by 3 bases, with 10 bases between. Germline CDR1 is MNHNS and CDR2 is SASEGT. The PCR had 60 Vbeta and 13 Jbeta primers. Assay used: immunoSEQ multiplex PCR; TCRdb lists only in-frame clones, some missing. The sample has about 82,000 clones, and its top ten clones hold 1% to 1.4%. The sequence was collected from a woman in her 30s in good health and CMV-seronegative. The chain employs TRBV6-1 and TRBJ1-5; TRBD1 might be the D (5 bases). Sequenced: PBMCs. CDR3 amino acids: CASSEGTPFNQPQHF. CDR3 sequence (DNA): TGTGCCAGCAGTGAAGGGACACCATTCAATCAGCCCCAGCATTTT.